This TCR beta chain was sequenced for a study of shared clonotypes between healthy human individuals. Study findings and constraints: Some naive CD4 clonotypes, around 4.7%, turned up in common across four donors.

Measured with immunoSEQ multiplex PCR; TCRdb has only the in-frame clones, and not every one. The profile shows around 2,100,000 clones, just under 95% of them singletons. CD45RO-negative, CCR7-selected cells formed the naive CD8 fraction, which excluded terminally differentiated effector memory CD45RA+ cells. Worth noting for this clone: Its antigen is currently unknown.

This CDR3 spans 15 amino acids. Unmatched junction bases numbered 14, after V lost 9 bases and J lost 4 bases. In germline, CDR1 is MNHNS, CDR2 SASEGT. The sequencing input was naive CD8+ T cells sorted from blood. This sequence was found in a man between 18 and 35 years old in good health. V and J are TRBV6-1 and TRBJ1-2; 7 bases agree with TRBD1. The CDR3 reads CASNSQGTSTYGYTF. In DNA, the CDR3 is TGTGCCAGTAACTCACAGGGGACCAGCACCTATGGCTACACCTTC.